This T cell receptor beta chain was captured by sequencing in a study of beta chain features in type 1 diabetes. Whole-study context: Examination spanned approximately 110 million sorted cells from all samples.

All of the sorted populations showed purity greater than 95%. Study observations and caveats: In every one of the four CD4+ subsets, TCRB CDR3s were moderately but significantly shorter in Type 1 diabetes patients. VDJ junctions in type 1 diabetes patients carried more deletions and fewer insertions.

Germline values: CDR1 SGHDT, CDR2 YYEEEE. The CDR3 runs to 17 residues. With 2 bases clipped from V and 2 bases from J, the junction kept 9 bases outside the gene matches. All of the isolated RNA was reverse transcribed, so expressed TCRB transcripts were sequenced. Repertoires were generated with immunoSEQ multiplex PCR, while TCRdb's copy carries only in-frame clones and drops some. This table holds 900,000 or so clones, roughly a sixth found once. This clone has a handful of counts. Antigen unknown. Source material: naive CD4+ T cells from blood. This clonotype was sampled from a woman aged 18-30 years in good health. This chain links TRBV5-6 with TRBJ2-1; 8 nucleotides agree with TRBD2. In nucleotides, the CDR3 is TGTGCCAGCAGCTTCTGGGGGAGGACTAGCCCCTACAATGAGCAGTTCTTC. This gives the protein CASSFWGRTSPYNEQFF.